These 14 T cell receptor beta chains share one sample of origin, sequenced in a study of graft-versus-host responses after intestinal transplantation. TCRdb keeps only in-frame clones here, not all; method: immunoSEQ multiplex PCR. The sample records some 41,000 clones, roughly 90% being singletons. The sample was PBMCs, taken 267 days after transplant. Every receptor here comes from a human patient who received an intestinal transplant, so some T cells may come from the graft donor.

This chain uses TRBV6-1 with TRBJ1-4; D not certain. V was clipped by 1 base and J by 8 bases, with 11 bases between them. CDR3 size: 14 residues. The germline CDR1 and CDR2 sequences are MNHNS and SASEGT. Here the CDR3 DNA reads TGTGCCAGCAGTGAAGGTATGACCGCCGAAAAACTGTTTTTT. It is translated as CASSEGMTAEKLFF.

This clone was counted a single time. The chain recombines TRBV23-1 with TRBJ2-7; no reliable D call. TRBV23-1 is an ORF, and what it does is uncertain. The V end lost 0 bases, the J end lost 2 bases, and 11 bases lay between the germline ends. The CDR3 extends over 15 amino acids. CDR3 DNA sequence: TGCGCCAGCAGTCAATCCTCTAGAGTTGCCTACGAGCAGTACTTC. Translation: CASSQSSRVAYEQYF.

The CDR3 here is CASTPRWGTYNSPLHF. CDR3 bases: TGTGCCAGCACCCCACGTTGGGGTACCTATAATTCACCCCTCCACTTT. This rearrangement joins TRBV27 to TRBJ1-6; no firm D call. The germline V gene encodes CDR1 MNHEY and CDR2 SMNVEV (reference sequence). CDR3 size: 16 residues. Trimming took off 7 bases at V and 2 bases at J, with 15 bases between the two ends.

This chain joins TRBV25-1 and TRBJ2-5; D not resolved. The CDR3 is 14 residues long. From germline, CDR1 is MGHDK and CDR2 SYGVNS. V was trimmed by 4 bases and J by 3 bases, leaving 12 bases between them. CDR3 region: CASSAWSREETQYF. For the CDR3, the DNA is TGTGCCAGCAGTGCTTGGTCCCGCGAAGAGACCCAGTACTTC.

The rearrangement uses TRBV7-9 and TRBJ2-7; 12 nucleotides line up with TRBD2. The J segment lost 2 bases and the V segment lost 6 bases, leaving 11 bases of the junction unmatched. There are 17 residues in the CDR3. Germline V lookup: CDR1 SEHNR, CDR2 FQNEAQ (reference sequence). CDR3 in DNA: TGTGCCAGCAGTACGACAGCACGGACTAGCGGGGCCTACGAGCAGTACTTC. Its protein product is CASSTTARTSGAYEQYF. Combining the CDR3 with reference TRBV7-9 and TRBJ2-7 gives the whole variable domain DTGVSQNPRHKITKRGQNVTFRCDPISEHNRLYWYRQTLGQGPEFLTYFQNEAQLEKSRLLSDRFSAERPKGSFSTLEIQRTEQGDSAMYLCASSTTARTSGAYEQYFGPGTRLTVT.

J is TRBJ2-3 and V is TRBV7-9, with D hard to call. V lost 1 base, J lost 4 bases, and 9 bases lay in between. This CDR3 has 14 residues. The germline V gene encodes CDR1 SEHNR and CDR2 FQNEAQ (reference sequence). The CDR3 DNA reads TGTGCCAGCAGCTTAGATGTGGACGCAGATACGCAGTATTTT. Translated: CASSLDVDADTQYF.

The chain employs TRBV21-1 and TRBJ2-5. TRBV21-1 is marked as a pseudogene. This CDR3 spans 16 amino acids. The CDR3 protein is CASSKSPQVGWETQYF. The CDR3, as DNA: TGTGCCAGCAGCAAAAGCCCACAAGTCGGTTGGGAGACCCAGTACTTC.

The J gene is TRBJ1-1, the V gene TRBV6-5, with 7 bases that match TRBD1. The CDR3 loop spans 12 amino acids. The J segment lost 7 bases and the V segment lost 4 bases, leaving 3 bases of the junction unmatched. Germline loops: CDR1 MNHEY, CDR2 SVGAGI. CDR3 in amino acids: CASSFRQGEAFF. In nucleotides, the CDR3 is TGTGCCAGCAGTTTTCGACAGGGTGAAGCTTTCTTT.

The rearrangement joins TRBV7-7 to TRBJ2-7; TRBD1 matches at 8 bases. Germline CDR1 is SSHAT and CDR2 is FNYEAQ (reference sequence). The CDR3 is 15 residues long. V was clipped by 0 bases and J by 3 bases; unmatched bases: 4. The CDR3 DNA is TGTGCCAGCAGCTTAGCTTCAGGGGGCCACTACGAGCAGTACTTC. Protein: CASSLASGGHYEQYF. The variable domain in full, completed from reference TRBV7-7 and TRBJ2-7, reads GAGVSQSPRYKVTKRGQDVTLRCDPISSHATLYWYQQALGQGPEFLTYFNYEAQPDKSGLPSDRFSAERPEGSISTLTIQRTEQRDSAMYRCASSLASGGHYEQYFGPGTRLTVT.

The V and J genes are TRBV7-9 and TRBJ1-2; TRBD1 agrees at 7 bases. Germline assignment: CDR1 SEHNR and CDR2 FQNEAQ (reference sequence). The CDR3 covers 15 residues. The V and J ends lost 0 bases and 1 base, in that order; junction bases with no gene match: 2. The CDR3 reads CASSLAGQRNYGYTF. DNA for the CDR3: TGTGCCAGCAGCTTAGCGGGACAGCGTAACTATGGCTACACCTTC.

The sample holds one count of this clone. The chain has TRBV9 and TRBJ2-1; the match to TRBD1 covers 7 bases. CDR3 length: 16 residues. Trimming cost V 3 bases and J 1 base; bases outside gene matches: 7. The V gene's germline CDR1 is SGDLS and CDR2 YYNGEE. The CDR3 sequence is CASSGGGRVSYNEQFF. Here the CDR3 DNA reads TGTGCCAGCAGCGGAGGGGGCAGGGTATCCTACAATGAGCAGTTCTTC.

V and J are TRBV7-9 and TRBJ1-1, with TRBD1 as a possible D gene (6 bases). Germline lookup yields CDR1 SEHNR and CDR2 FQNEAQ (reference sequence). The CDR3 runs to 15 residues. V shed 0 bases and J shed 5 bases, with 13 bases lying between them. CDR3 DNA: TGTGCCAGCAGCTTAGCGATTGGGGGCAGGACTGAAGCTTTCTTT. It codes for CASSLAIGGRTEAFF.

The chain links TRBV4-1 to TRBJ1-5; TRBD1 might be the D (6 bases). The germline V gene encodes CDR1 MGHRA and CDR2 YSYEKL. This CDR3 is 15 amino acids long. V was clipped by 0 bases and J by 6 bases, with 12 bases between them. CDR3 region: CASSQDLTGGQPQHF. DNA of the CDR3: TGCGCCAGCAGCCAAGATTTGACAGGCGGTCAGCCCCAGCATTTT.

This clone has a single count. This sequence joins TRBV6-1 and TRBJ2-1; D gene uncertain. The CDR3 length is 15 residues. Trimming pared 3 bases from V and 2 bases from J, leaving 11 bases between. Germline V lookup: CDR1 MNHNS, CDR2 SASEGT. CDR3 loop: CASSEIGPPYNEQFF. As DNA, the CDR3 is TGTGCCAGCAGTGAGATTGGGCCCCCCTACAATGAGCAGTTCTTC.